This T cell receptor (beta chain) was recovered during a study of CD8 T cells in Susac syndrome. CD8+ and CD4+ blood T cells underwent TCR beta sequencing. Healthy donors were controls matched for age and sex. Losses at the gene ends were 5 bases for V and 4 bases for J; bases not matched to a gene: 4. Germline values: CDR1 SNHLY, CDR2 FYNNEI. The CDR3 spans 13 residues. RNA totalling about 0.5 to 1 ug underwent reverse transcription with random hexamers. TCRdb analysed the immunoSEQ multiplex PCR reads with MiXCR anew, one entry per CDR3 protein. The data show 150,000 to 200,000 distinct CDR3 sequences, with around 94% seen just once and roughly 0.14% held by the top ten.

The chain couples TRBV2 to TRBJ1-1, with TRBD1 identical over 7 bases. What was sequenced was CD4+ T cells from PBMCs. The TCR was taken from a human donor in good health. This CDR3 is CASSLYRGTEAFF. The DNA for the CDR3 is TGTGCCAGCAGTTTATACAGGGGCACTGAAGCTTTCTTT.